This T cell receptor beta chain comes out of a study of circulating and synovial CD4+ cells in juvenile arthritis. Study-level points and caveats: T cell genome counts differed by at least an order of magnitude between CPL and CD4 samples. Compared with bulk blood, circulating pathogenic-like lymphocytes shared substantially more CDR3 sequences with synovial T cells.

Notes on this clone: Its target is unknown.

TCRdb's table, derived via immunoSEQ multiplex PCR, lists solely in-frame clones and lacks some. The sample contains about 34,000 clones, 95% of which appear only once. Sequencing was done on a sample of CD4+ T cells from blood. This sequence was found in a human donor with juvenile idiopathic arthritis.

The CDR3 reads CASARTGSDEQYF. The CDR3 nucleotides are TGTGCTAGTGCTCGGACAGGGAGCGACGAGCAGTACTTC. The V gene is TRBV12-5, the J gene TRBJ2-7; the match to TRBD1 covers 8 bases. CDR1 LGHNT and CDR2 FRNRAP come from the germline V gene. The V gene end was trimmed by 7 bases and the J gene end by 5 bases; junction bases not matched to a gene: 7. This CDR3 is built from 13 residues.